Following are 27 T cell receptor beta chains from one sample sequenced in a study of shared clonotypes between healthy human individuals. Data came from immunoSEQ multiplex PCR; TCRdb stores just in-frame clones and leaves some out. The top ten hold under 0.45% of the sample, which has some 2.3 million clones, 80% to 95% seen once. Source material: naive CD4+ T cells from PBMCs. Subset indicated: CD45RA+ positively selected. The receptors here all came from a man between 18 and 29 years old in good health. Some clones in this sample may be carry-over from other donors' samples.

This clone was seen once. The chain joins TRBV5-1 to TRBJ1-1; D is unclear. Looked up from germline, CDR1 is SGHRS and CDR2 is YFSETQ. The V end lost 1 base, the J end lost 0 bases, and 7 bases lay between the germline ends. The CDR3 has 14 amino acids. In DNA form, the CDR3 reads TGCGCCAGCAGCTTGCCAGACATGAACACTGAAGCTTTCTTT. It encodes CASSLPDMNTEAFF.

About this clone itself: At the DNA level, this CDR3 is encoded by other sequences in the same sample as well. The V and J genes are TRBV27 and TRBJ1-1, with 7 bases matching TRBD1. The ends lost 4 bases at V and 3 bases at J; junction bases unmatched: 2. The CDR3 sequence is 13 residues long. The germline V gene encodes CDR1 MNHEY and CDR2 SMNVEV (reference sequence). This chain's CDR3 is CASSYRGDTEAFF. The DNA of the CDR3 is TGTGCCAGCAGTTACAGGGGCGACACTGAAGCTTTCTTT.

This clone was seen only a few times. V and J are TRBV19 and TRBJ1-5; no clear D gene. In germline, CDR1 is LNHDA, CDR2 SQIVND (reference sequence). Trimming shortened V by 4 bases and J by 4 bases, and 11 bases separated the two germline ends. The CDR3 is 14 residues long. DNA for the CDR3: TGTGCCAGTAGTACTCCGGGCCTGAATCAGCCCCAGCATTTT. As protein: CASSTPGLNQPQHF. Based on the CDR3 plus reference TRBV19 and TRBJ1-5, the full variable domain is DGGITQSPKYLFRKEGQNVTLSCEQNLNHDAMYWYRQDPGQGLRLIYYSQIVNDFQKGDIAEGYSVSREKKESFPLTVTSAQKNPTAFYLCASSTPGLNQPQHFGDGTRLSIL.

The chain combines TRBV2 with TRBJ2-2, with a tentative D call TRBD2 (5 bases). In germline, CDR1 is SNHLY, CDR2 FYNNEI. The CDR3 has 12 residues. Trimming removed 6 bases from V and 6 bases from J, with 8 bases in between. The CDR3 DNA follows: TGTGCCAGCAGGGGAGAGGCCGGGGAGCTGTTTTTT. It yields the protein CASRGEAGELFF.

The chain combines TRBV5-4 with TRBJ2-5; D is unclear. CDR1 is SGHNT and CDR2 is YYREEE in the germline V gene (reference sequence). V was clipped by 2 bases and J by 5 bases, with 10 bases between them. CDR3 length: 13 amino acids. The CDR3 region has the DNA TGTGCCAGCAGCTTTGGGCCGCAGGAGACCCAGTACTTC. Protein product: CASSFGPQETQYF.

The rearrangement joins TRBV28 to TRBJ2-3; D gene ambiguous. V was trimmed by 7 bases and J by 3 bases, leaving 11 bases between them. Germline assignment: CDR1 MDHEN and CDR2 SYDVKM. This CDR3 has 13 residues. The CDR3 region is CASTLTNTDTQYF. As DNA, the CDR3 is TGTGCCAGCACCCTGACCAATACAGATACGCAGTATTTT.

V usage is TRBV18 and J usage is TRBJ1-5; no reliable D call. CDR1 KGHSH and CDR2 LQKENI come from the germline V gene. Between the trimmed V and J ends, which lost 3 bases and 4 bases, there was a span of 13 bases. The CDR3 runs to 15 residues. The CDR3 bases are TGTGCCAGCTCACCCGCTTCCGGGAAAAATCAGCCCCAGCATTTT. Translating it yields CASSPASGKNQPQHF.

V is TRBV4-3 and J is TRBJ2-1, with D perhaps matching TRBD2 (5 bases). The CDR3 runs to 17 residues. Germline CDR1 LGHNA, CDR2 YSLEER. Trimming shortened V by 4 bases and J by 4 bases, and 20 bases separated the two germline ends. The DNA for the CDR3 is TGCGCCAGCAGCCCCCGGGGAATCCAGGTTTTTTACAATGAGCAGTTCTTC. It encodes CASSPRGIQVFYNEQFF.

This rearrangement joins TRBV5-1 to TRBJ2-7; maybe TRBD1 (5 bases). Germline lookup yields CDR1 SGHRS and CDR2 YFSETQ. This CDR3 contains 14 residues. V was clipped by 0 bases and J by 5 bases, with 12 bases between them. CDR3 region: CASSLGGRQDEQYF. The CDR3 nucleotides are TGCGCCAGCAGCTTGGGGGGCCGGCAAGACGAGCAGTACTTC.

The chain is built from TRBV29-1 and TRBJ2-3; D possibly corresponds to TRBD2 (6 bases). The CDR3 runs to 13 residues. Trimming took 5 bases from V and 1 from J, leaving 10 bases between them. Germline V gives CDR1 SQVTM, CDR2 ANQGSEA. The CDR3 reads CSVLRDGTDTQYF. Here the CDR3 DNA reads TGCAGCGTTCTGCGGGACGGCACAGATACGCAGTATTTT.

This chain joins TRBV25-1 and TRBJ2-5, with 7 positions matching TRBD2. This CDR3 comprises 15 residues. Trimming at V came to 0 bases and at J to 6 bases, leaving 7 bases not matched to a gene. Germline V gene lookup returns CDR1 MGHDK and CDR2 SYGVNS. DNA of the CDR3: TGTGCCAGCAGTGAATATGGGACTATCCCAAAGACCCAGTACTTC. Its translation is CASSEYGTIPKTQYF.

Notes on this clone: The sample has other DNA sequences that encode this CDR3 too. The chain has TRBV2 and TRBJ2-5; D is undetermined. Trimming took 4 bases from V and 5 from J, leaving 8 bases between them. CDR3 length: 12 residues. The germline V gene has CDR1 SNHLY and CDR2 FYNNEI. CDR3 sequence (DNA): TGTGCCAGCAGTGTAGGTAGGGAGACCCAGTACTTC. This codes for CASSVGRETQYF.

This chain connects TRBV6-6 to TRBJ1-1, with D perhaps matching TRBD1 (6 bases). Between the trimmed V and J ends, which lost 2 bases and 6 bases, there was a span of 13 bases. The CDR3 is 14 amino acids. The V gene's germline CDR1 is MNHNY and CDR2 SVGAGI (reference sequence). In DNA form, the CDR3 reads TGTGCCAGCAGTTACGGGGGCCTCGGCGCTGAAGCTTTCTTT. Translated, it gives CASSYGGLGAEAFF.

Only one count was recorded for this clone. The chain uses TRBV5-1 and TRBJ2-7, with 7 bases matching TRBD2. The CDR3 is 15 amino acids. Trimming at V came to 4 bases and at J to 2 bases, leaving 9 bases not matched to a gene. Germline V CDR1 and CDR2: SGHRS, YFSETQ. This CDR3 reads CASSKASGQTYEQYF. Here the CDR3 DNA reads TGCGCCAGCAGCAAGGCTAGCGGCCAGACCTACGAGCAGTACTTC.

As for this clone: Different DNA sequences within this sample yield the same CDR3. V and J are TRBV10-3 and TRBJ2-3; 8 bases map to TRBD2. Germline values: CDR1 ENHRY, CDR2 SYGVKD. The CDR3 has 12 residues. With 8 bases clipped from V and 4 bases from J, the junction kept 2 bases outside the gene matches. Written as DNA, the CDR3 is TGTGCCATCTCGGGGGGGGCAGATACGCAGTATTTT. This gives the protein CAISGGADTQYF.

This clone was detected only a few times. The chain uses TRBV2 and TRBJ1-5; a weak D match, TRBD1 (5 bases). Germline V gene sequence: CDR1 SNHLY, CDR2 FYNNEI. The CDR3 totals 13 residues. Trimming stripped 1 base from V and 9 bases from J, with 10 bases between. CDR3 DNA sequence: TGTGCCAGCAGTGAAGACAGGCCGTGGCCCCAGCATTTT. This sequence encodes CASSEDRPWPQHF.

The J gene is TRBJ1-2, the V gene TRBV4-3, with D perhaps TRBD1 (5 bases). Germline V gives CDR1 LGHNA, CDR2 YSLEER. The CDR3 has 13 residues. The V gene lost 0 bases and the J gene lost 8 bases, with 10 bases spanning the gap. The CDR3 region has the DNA TGCGCCAGCAGCCAAGATGTAGAGGGGGGCTACACCTTC. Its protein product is CASSQDVEGGYTF.

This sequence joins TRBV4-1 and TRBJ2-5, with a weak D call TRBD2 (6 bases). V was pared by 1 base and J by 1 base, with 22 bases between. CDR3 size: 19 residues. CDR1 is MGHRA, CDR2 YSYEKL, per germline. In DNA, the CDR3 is TGCGCCAGCAGCCAAGTTGTAATTTCGGGAGACAGACCCCAAGAGACCCAGTACTTC. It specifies CASSQVVISGDRPQETQYF.

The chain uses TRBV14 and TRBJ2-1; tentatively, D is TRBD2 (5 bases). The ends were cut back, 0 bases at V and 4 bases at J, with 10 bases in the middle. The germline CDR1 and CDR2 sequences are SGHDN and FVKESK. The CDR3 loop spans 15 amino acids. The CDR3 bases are TGTGCCAGCAGCCAAGAACGGCGGACTTACAATGAGCAGTTCTTC. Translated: CASSQERRTYNEQFF.

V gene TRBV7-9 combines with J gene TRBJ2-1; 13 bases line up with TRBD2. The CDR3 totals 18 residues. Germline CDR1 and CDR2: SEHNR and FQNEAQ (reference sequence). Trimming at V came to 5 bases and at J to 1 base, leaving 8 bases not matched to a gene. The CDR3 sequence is CASSTGLAGVVSYNEQFF. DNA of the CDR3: TGTGCCAGCAGCACCGGACTAGCGGGAGTTGTGTCCTACAATGAGCAGTTCTTC.

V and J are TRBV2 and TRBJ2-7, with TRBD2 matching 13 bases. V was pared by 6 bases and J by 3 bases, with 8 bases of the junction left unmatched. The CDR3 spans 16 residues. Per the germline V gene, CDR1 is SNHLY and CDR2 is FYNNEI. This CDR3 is CASRLGGLAGIYEQYF. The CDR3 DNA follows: TGTGCCAGCAGGTTGGGGGGACTAGCGGGAATCTACGAGCAGTACTTC.

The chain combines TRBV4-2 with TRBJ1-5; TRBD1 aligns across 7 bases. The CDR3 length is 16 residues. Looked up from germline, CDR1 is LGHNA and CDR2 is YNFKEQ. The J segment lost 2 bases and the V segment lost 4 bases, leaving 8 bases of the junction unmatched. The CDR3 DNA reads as TGTGCCAGCAGCCGAACAGGGGATTTTGGCAATCAGCCCCAGCATTTT. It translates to CASSRTGDFGNQPQHF.

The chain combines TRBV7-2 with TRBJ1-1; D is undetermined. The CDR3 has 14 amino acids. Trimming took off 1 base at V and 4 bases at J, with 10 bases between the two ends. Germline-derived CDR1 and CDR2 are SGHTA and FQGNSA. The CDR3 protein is CASSLEAVSTEAFF. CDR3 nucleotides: TGTGCCAGCAGCTTAGAGGCAGTCTCCACTGAAGCTTTCTTT.

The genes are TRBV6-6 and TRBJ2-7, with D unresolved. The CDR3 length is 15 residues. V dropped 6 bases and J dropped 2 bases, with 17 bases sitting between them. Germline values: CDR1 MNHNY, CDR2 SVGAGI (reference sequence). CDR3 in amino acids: CASSFGSSYPYEQYF. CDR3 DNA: TGTGCCAGCAGCTTTGGGTCGTCTTACCCCTACGAGCAGTACTTC.

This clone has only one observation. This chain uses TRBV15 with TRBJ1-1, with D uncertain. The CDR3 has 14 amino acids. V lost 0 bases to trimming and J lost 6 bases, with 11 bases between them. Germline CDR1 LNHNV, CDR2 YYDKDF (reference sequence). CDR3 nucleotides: TGTGCCACCAGCAGAGATAGGACTGCCCCTGAAGCTTTCTTT. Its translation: CATSRDRTAPEAFF.

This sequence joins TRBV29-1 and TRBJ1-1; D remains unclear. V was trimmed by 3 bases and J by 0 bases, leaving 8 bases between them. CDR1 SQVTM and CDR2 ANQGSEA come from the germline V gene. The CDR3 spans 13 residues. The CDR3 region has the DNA TGCAGCGTTGATCGGCAACTGAACACTGAAGCTTTCTTT. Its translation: CSVDRQLNTEAFF. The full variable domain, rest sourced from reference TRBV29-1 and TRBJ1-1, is SAVISQKPSRDICQRGTSLTIQCQVDSQVTMMFWYRQQPGQSLTLIATANQGSEATYESGFVIDKFPISRPNLTFSTLTVSNMSPEDSSIYLCSVDRQLNTEAFFGQGTRLTVV.

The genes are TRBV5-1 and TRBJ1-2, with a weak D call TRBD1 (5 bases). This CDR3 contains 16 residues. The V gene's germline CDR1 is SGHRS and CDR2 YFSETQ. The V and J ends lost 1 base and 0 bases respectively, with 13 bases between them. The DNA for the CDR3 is TGCGCCAGCAGCTTGCAGGGTGGGACTACTAACTATGGCTACACCTTC. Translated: CASSLQGGTTNYGYTF.